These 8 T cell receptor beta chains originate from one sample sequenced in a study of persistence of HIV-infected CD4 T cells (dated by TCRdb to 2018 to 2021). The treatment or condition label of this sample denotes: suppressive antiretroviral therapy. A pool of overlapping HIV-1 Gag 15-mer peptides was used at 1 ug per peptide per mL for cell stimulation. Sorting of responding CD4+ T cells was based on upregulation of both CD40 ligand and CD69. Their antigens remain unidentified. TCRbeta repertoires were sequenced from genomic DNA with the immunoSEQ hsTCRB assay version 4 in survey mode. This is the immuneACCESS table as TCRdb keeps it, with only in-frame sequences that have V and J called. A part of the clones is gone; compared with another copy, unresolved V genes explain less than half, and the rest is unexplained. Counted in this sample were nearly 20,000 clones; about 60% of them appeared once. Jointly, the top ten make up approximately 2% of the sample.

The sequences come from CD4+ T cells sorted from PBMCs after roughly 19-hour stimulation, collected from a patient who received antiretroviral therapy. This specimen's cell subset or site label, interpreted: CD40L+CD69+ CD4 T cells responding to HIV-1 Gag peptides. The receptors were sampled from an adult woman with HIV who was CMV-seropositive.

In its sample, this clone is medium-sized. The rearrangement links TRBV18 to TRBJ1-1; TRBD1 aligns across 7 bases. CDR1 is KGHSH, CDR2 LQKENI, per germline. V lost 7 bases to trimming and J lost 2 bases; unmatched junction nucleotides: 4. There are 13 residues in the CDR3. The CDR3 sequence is CASFRQGNTEAFF. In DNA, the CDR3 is TGTGCCAGCTTCAGACAGGGCAACACTGAAGCTTTCTTT.

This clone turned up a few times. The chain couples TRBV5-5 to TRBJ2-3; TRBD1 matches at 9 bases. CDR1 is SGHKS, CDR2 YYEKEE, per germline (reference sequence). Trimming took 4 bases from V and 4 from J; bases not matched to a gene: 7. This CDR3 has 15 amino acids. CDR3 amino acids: CASSPGTGRADTQYF. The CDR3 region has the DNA TGTGCCAGCAGCCCAGGGACAGGGCGGGCAGATACGCAGTATTTT.

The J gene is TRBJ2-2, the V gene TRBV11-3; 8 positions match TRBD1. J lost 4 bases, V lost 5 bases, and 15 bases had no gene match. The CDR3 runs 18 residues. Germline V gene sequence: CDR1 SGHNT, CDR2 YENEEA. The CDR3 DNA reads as TGTGCCAGCAGCCGGTCTTCAGGGGGCGTGGGGGGCACCGGGGAGCTGTTTTTT. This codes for CASSRSSGGVGGTGELFF.

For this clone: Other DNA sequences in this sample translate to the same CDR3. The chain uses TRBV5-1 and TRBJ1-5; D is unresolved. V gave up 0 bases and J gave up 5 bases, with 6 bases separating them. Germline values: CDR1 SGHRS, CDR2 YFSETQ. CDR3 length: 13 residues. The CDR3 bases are TGCGCCAGCAGCTTGGGAAGGGATCAGCCCCAGCATTTT. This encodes CASSLGRDQPQHF.

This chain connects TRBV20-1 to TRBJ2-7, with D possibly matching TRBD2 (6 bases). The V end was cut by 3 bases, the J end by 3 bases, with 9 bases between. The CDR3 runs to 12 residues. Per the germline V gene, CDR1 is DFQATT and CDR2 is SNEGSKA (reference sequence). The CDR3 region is CSASDGGYEQYV. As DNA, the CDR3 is TGCAGTGCTAGTGACGGGGGCTACGAGCAGTACGTC.

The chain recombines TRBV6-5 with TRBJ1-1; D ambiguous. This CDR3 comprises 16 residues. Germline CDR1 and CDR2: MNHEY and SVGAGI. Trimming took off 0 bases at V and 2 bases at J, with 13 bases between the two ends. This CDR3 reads CASSYSGLGRNTEAFF. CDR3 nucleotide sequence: TGTGCCAGCAGTTACTCCGGACTTGGCCGAAACACTGAAGCTTTCTTT.

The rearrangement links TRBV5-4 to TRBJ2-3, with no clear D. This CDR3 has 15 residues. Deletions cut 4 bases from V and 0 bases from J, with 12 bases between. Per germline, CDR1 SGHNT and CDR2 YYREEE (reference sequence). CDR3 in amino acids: CASSPGPTSTDTQYF. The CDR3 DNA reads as TGTGCCAGCAGCCCCGGGCCGACCAGCACAGATACGCAGTATTTT.

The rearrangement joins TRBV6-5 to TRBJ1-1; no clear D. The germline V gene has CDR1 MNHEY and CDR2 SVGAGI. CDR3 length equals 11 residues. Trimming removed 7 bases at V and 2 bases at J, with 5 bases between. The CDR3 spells CASMVNTEAFF. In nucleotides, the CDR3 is TGTGCCAGCATGGTCAACACTGAAGCTTTCTTT.